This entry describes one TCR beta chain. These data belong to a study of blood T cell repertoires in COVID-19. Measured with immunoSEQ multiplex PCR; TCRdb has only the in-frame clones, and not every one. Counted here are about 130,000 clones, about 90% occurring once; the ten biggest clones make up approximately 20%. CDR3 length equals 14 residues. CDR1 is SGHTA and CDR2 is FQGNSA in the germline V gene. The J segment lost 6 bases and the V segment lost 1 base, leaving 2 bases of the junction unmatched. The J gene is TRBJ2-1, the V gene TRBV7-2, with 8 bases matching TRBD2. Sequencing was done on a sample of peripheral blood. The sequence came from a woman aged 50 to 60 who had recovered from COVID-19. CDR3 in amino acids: CASSLDGGANEQFF. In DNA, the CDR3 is TGTGCCAGCAGCTTAGACGGGGGGGCCAATGAGCAGTTCTTC.